These T cell receptor beta chains were read from a single sample in a study of blood T cell repertoires in COVID-19. Only in-frame clones appear in the TCRdb table, and some are missing; sequencing was by immunoSEQ multiplex PCR. The sample holds some 390,000 clones, around nine tenths seen once. Sequenced: peripheral blood. The receptors shown here come from a human donor in a cohort sampled during active COVID-19. CDR3s include the opening cysteine and the closing phenylalanine or tryptophan.

j_gene: TRBJ1-1
v_gene: TRBV19
CDR3aa: CASSKRQGALNTEAFF

j_gene: TRBJ1-5
v_gene: TRBV10-1
CDR3aa: CASSAGQGISYSNQPQHF

j_gene: TRBJ2-1
v_gene: TRBV15
CDR3aa: CATSSLQGVKYNEQFF

j_gene: TRBJ1-4
v_gene: TRBV19
CDR3aa: CASSLTGLSNEKLFF

j_gene: TRBJ2-3
v_gene: TRBV6-1
CDR3aa: CASSEGTGLDTQYF

j_gene: TRBJ1-2
v_gene: TRBV19
CDR3aa: CASSLPTGVLSGYTF

j_gene: TRBJ1-3
v_gene: TRBV4-2
CDR3aa: CASSPAGPGNTIYF

j_gene: TRBJ2-7
v_gene: TRBV9
CDR3aa: CASSATGTSSYEQYF

j_gene: TRBJ1-1
v_gene: TRBV7-9
CDR3aa: CASSVRRGRADEAFF

j_gene: TRBJ2-7
v_gene: TRBV7-9
CDR3aa: CASSFVVGPEGGEQYF

j_gene: TRBJ2-7
v_gene: TRBV6-5
CDR3aa: CASRGDSYGEQYF

j_gene: TRBJ2-1
v_gene: TRBV24-1
CDR3aa: CATSMTHTGEQFF

j_gene: TRBJ2-1
v_gene: TRBV3-1/TRBV3-2
CDR3aa: CASSRSLAGGPPNEQFF

j_gene: TRBJ1-2
v_gene: TRBV9
CDR3aa: CASSVGGGESSYGYTF

j_gene: TRBJ2-7
v_gene: TRBV6-5
CDR3aa: CASRILAASSYEQYF

j_gene: TRBJ2-7
v_gene: TRBV6-5
CDR3aa: CATPRGYYEQYF

j_gene: TRBJ2-1
v_gene: TRBV19
CDR3aa: CASRQTSGRVRSSRDEQFF

j_gene: TRBJ1-5
v_gene: TRBV18
CDR3aa: CASSSGGNQPQHF

j_gene: TRBJ1-5
v_gene: TRBV6-1
CDR3aa: CASSEVTPNQPQHF

j_gene: TRBJ2-5
v_gene: TRBV7-9
CDR3aa: CASSPRQGYTWETQYF

j_gene: TRBJ1-2
v_gene: TRBV15
CDR3aa: CATSGGNYYGYTF

j_gene: TRBJ2-3
v_gene: TRBV5-4
CDR3aa: CASSPGRGTDTQYF

j_gene: TRBJ1-2
v_gene: TRBV19
CDR3aa: CASSNKGGINYGYTF

j_gene: TRBJ2-3
v_gene: TRBV4-2
CDR3aa: CASSQEVGASTDTQYF

j_gene: TRBJ1-4
v_gene: TRBV5-5
CDR3aa: CASSLGDRINEKLFF

j_gene: TRBJ1-6
v_gene: TRBV11-2
CDR3aa: CASSSTGGNSPLHF

j_gene: TRBJ2-1
v_gene: TRBV9
CDR3aa: CASSVTSGEYNEQFF

j_gene: TRBJ2-1
v_gene: TRBV25-1
CDR3aa: CASSAASGAYNEQFF

j_gene: TRBJ1-1
v_gene: TRBV2
CDR3aa: CASSPPQGRRTEAFF

j_gene: TRBJ2-2
v_gene: TRBV15
CDR3aa: CATSTGAGELFF

j_gene: TRBJ1-3
v_gene: TRBV6-1
CDR3aa: CASSEASGGGDTIYF

j_gene: TRBJ2-5
v_gene: TRBV11-2
CDR3aa: CASRPIGRGETQYF

j_gene: TRBJ1-2
v_gene: TRBV28
CDR3aa: CASSPPLGTGPLNYGYTF

j_gene: TRBJ2-7
v_gene: TRBV15
CDR3aa: CATSRGGAGPGIHEQYF

j_gene: TRBJ1-5
v_gene: TRBV6-5
CDR3aa: CASRGAFNQPQHF

j_gene: TRBJ1-3
v_gene: TRBV4-1
CDR3aa: CASSQDDLSMKPIYF

j_gene: TRBJ1-1
v_gene: TRBV5-1
CDR3aa: CASRIGENTEAFF

j_gene: TRBJ1-4
v_gene: TRBV2
CDR3aa: CASDRGQNEIGLFF

j_gene: TRBJ2-7
v_gene: TRBV27
CDR3aa: CASSPGTSGRYEQYF

j_gene: TRBJ2-6
v_gene: TRBV25-1
CDR3aa: CASSHTILRSGANVLTF

j_gene: TRBJ2-7
v_gene: TRBV15
CDR3aa: CATSRDGSSGTYYEQYF

j_gene: TRBJ2-3
v_gene: TRBV11-3
CDR3aa: CASSLGRTSHTDTQYF

j_gene: TRBJ2-7
v_gene: TRBV7-3
CDR3aa: CASSLYPPPIGTGKFPYEQYF

j_gene: TRBJ2-7
v_gene: TRBV11-3
CDR3aa: CASSRGQPYEQYF

j_gene: TRBJ1-1
v_gene: TRBV9
CDR3aa: CASSAGRGKSTEAFF

j_gene: TRBJ2-1
v_gene: TRBV28
CDR3aa: CASSSNNRDRVTNEQFF

j_gene: TRBJ1-2
v_gene: TRBV7-3
CDR3aa: CASSYRGDPARYGYTF

j_gene: TRBJ2-7
v_gene: TRBV6-5
CDR3aa: CASKSAGGGFEQYF